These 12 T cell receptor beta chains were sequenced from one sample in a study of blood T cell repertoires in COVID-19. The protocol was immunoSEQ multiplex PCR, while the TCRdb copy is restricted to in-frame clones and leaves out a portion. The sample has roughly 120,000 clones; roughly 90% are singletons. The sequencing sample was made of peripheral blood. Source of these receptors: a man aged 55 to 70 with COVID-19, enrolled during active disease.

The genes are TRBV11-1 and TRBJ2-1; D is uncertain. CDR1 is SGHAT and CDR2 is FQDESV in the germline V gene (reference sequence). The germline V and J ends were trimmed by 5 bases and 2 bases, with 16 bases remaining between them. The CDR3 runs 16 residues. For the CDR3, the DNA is TGTGCCAGCAGCCCTTTCCGAGGAGCCACCTACAATGAGCAGTTCTTC. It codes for CASSPFRGATYNEQFF.

In DNA, the CDR3 is TGTGCCAGCAGTTTAGGGGCTGGCTACACCTTC. Protein: CASSLGAGYTF. The gene calls are TRBV12-3 or TRBV12-4 and TRBJ1-2; no reliable D call. The V end was cut by 1 base, the J end by 7 bases, with 4 bases between. This CDR3 is 11 amino acids long.

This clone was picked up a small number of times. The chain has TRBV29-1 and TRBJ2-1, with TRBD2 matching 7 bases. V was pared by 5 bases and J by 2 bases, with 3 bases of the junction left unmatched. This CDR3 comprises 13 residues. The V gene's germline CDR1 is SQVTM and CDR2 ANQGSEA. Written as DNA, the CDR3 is TGCAGCGTTCTAGCGGCCACCTACAATGAGCAGTTCTTC. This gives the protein CSVLAATYNEQFF.

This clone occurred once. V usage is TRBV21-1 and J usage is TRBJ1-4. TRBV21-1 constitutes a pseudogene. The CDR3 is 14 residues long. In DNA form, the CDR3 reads TGTGCCAGCAGCCGGGGGGCAGGGGTTGAAAAACTGTTTTTT. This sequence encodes CASSRGAGVEKLFF.

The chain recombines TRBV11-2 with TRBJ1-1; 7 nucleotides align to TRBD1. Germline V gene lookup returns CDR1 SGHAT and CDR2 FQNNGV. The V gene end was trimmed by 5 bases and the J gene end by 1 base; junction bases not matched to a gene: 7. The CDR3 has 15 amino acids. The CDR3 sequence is CASSVTTGKNTEAFF. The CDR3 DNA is TGTGCCAGCAGCGTAACGACAGGGAAGAACACTGAAGCTTTCTTT.

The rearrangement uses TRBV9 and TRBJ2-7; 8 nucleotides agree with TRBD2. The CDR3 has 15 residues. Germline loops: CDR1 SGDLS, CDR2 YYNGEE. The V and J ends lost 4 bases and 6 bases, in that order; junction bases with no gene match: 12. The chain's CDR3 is CASSYGLALRSEQYF. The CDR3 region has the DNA TGTGCCAGCAGCTACGGACTAGCACTTCGAAGCGAGCAGTACTTC.

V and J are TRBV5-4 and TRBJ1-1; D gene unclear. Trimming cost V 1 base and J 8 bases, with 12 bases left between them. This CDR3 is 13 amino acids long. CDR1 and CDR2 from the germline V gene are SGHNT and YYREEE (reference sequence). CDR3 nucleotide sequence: TGTGCCAGCAGCTTGACCGACTTTTCCGAAGCTTTCTTT. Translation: CASSLTDFSEAFF. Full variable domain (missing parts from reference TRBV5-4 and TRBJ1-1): ETGVTQSPTHLIKTRGQQVTLRCSSQSGHNTVSWYQQALGQGPQFIFQYYREEENGRGNFPPRFSGLQFPNYSSELNVNALELDDSALYLCASSLTDFSEAFFGQGTRLTVV.

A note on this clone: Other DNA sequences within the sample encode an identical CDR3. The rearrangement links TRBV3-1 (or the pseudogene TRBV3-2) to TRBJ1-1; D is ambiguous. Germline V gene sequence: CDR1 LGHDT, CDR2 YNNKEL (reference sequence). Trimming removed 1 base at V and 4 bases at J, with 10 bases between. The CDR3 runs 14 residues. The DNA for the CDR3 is TGTGCCAGCAGCCAAGGCGGGGTAGGCACTGAAGCTTTCTTT. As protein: CASSQGGVGTEAFF.

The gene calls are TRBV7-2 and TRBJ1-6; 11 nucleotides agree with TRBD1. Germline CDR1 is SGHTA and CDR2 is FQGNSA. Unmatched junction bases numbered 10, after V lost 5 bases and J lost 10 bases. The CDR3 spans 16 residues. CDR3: CASSQSPGTGGSPLHF. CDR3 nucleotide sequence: TGTGCCAGCAGCCAAAGCCCCGGGACAGGGGGATCACCCCTCCACTTT. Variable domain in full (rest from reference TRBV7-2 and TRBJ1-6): GAGVSQSPSNKVTEKGKDVELRCDPISGHTALYWYRQSLGQGLEFLIYFQGNSAPDKSGLPSDRFSAERTGGSVSTLTIQRTQQEDSAVYLCASSQSPGTGGSPLHFGNGTRLTVT.

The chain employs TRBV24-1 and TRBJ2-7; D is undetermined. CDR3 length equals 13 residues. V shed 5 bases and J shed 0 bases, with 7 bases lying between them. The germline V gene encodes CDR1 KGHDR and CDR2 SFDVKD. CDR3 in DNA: TGTGCCACCAGTGGGGCAGGCTCCTACGAGCAGTACTTC. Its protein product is CATSGAGSYEQYF.

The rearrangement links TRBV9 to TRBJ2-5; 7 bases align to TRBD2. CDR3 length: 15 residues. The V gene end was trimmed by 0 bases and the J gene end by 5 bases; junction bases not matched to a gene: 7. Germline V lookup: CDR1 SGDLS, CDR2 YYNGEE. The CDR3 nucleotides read TGTGCCAGCAGCGTAGAGCTGGGGAGGGGTGAGACCCAGTACTTC. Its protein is CASSVELGRGETQYF.

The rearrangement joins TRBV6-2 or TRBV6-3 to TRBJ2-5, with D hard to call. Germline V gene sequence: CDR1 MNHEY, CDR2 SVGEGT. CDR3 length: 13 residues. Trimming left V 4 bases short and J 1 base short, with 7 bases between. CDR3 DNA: TGTGCCAGCAGTTTGTCTACCCAAGAGACCCAGTACTTC. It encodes CASSLSTQETQYF.